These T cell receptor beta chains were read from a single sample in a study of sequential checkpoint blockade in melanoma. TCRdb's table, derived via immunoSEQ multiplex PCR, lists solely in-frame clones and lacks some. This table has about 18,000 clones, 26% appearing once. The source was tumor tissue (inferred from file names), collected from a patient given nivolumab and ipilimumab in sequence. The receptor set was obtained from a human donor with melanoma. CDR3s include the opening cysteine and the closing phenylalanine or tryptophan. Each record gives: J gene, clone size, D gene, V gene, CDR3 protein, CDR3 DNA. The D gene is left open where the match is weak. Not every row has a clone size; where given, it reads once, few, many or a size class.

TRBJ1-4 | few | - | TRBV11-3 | CASSREGRRTNEKLFF | TGTGCCAGCAGCCGAGAGGGCCGGCGGACTAATGAAAAACTGTTTTTT
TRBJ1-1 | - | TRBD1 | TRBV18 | CASSPRRGWGNTEAFF | TGTGCCAGCTCACCACGCAGGGGGTGGGGCAACACTGAAGCTTTCTTT
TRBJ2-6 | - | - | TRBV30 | CAWNGTPGANVLTF | TGTGCCTGGAACGGGACACCTGGGGCCAACGTCCTGACTTTC
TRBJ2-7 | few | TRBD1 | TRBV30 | CACTTFGQGLYEQYF | TGTGCCTGTACAACCTTTGGACAGGGCCTCTACGAGCAGTACTTC
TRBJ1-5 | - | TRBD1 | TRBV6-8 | CASTKSRGGGNQPQHF | TGTGCCAGCACGAAAAGCAGAGGGGGCGGCAATCAGCCCCAGCATTTT
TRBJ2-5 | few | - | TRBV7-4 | CASSLTGEVETQYF | TGTGCCAGCAGCTTAACGGGGGAGGTGGAGACCCAGTACTTC
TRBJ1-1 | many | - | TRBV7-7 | CASSLATGNTEAFF | TGTGCCAGCAGCTTGGCCACTGGGAACACTGAAGCTTTCTTT
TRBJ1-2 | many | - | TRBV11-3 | CASSSWSRPTNRGYTF | TGTGCCAGCAGCTCATGGAGTAGGCCCACTAATAGGGGCTACACCTTC
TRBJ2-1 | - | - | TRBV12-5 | CASNPDRNEQFF | TGTGCCAGCAACCCCGATCGGAATGAGCAGTTCTTC
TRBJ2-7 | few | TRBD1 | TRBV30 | CAWIFQGQGQYEQYF | TGTGCCTGGATTTTTCAGGGACAGGGACAATACGAGCAGTACTTC
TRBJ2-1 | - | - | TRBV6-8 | CASSYMVGYNEQFF | TGTGCCAGCAGTTACATGGTGGGGTACAATGAGCAGTTCTTC
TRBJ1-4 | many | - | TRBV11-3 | CASSFGIHNEKLFF | TGTGCCAGCAGCTTCGGGATCCATAATGAAAAACTGTTTTTT
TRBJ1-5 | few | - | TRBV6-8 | CASRYLGLGADSNQPQHF | TGTGCCAGCAGATACCTGGGATTGGGGGCTGATAGCAATCAGCCCCAGCATTTT
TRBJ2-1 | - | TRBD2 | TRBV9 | CASSVSSGVVDEQFF | TGTGCCAGCAGCGTATCCAGCGGGGTTGTCGATGAGCAGTTCTTC
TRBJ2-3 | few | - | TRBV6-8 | CATRAGHTDTQYF | TGTGCCACCCGCGCTGGCCACACAGATACGCAGTATTTT
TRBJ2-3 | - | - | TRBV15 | CATSRDFAGISTDTQYF | TGTGCCACCAGCAGAGATTTTGCGGGGATAAGCACAGATACGCAGTATTTT
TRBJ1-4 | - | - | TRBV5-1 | CASSLARGGNEKLFF | TGCGCCAGCAGCTTGGCCCGGGGAGGGAATGAAAAACTGTTTTTT
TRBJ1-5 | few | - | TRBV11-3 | CASSLWGYSNQPQHF | TGTGCCAGCAGCTTGTGGGGTTATAGCAATCAGCCCCAGCATTTT
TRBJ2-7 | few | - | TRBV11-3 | CASSFQHVSYEQYF | TGTGCCAGCAGCTTCCAACACGTCTCCTACGAGCAGTACTTC
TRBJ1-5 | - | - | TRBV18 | CASSPSRNSNQPQHF | TGTGCCAGCTCACCAAGCCGGAATAGCAATCAGCCCCAGCATTTT
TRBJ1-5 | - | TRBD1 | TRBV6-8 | CASSDPGQVLRANQPQHF | TGTGCCAGCAGTGACCCGGGACAGGTCCTCCGGGCGAATCAGCCCCAGCATTTT
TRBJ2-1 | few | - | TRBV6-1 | CASSEAAPSRGNEQFF | TGTGCCAGCAGTGAAGCAGCGCCTAGCCGGGGCAATGAGCAGTTCTTC
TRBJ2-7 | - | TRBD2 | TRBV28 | CASSLTSGRTGDEQYF | TGTGCCAGCAGTCTCACTAGCGGACGGACCGGGGACGAGCAGTACTTC
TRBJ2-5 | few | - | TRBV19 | CASSGAAGETQYF | TGTGCCAGTAGTGGAGCGGCGGGGGAGACCCAGTACTTC
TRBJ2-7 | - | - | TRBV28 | CASTNLVGSFSYEQYF | TGTGCCAGCACCAACCTAGTTGGGTCTTTCTCCTACGAGCAGTACTTC
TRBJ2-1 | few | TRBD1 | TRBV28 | CASSPRGGQGLNEQFF | TGTGCCAGCAGTCCCAGGGGGGGACAGGGTCTCAATGAGCAGTTCTTC
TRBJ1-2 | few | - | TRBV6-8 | CASTRGAGGYTF | TGTGCCAGCACGCGGGGGGCGGGTGGCTACACCTTC
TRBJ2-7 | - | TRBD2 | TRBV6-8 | CASSYSGGLALHSYEQYF | TGTGCCAGCAGTTACTCAGGGGGACTAGCGCTTCACTCCTACGAGCAGTACTTC
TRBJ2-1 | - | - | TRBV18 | CASSPPNTGNEQFF | TGTGCCAGCTCACCACCGAATACGGGAAATGAGCAGTTCTTC
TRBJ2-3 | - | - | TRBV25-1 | CASSAVSSTDTQYF | TGTGCCAGCAGTGCGGTCTCTAGCACAGATACGCAGTATTTT
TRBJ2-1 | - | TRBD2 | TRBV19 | CASALAGVYNEQFF | TGTGCCAGTGCACTGGCGGGAGTCTACAATGAGCAGTTCTTC
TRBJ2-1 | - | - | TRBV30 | CAWRRGAHYNEQFF | TGTGCCTGGAGAAGGGGAGCGCACTACAATGAGCAGTTCTTC
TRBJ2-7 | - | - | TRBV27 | CASSREDRPGYEQYF | TGTGCCAGCAGTCGGGAGGACAGACCGGGGTACGAGCAGTACTTC
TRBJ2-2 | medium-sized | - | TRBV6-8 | CATRRGQTGELFF | TGTGCCACCCGACGCGGACAGACCGGGGAGCTGTTTTTT
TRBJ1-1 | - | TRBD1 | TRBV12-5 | CASGPDRGTEAFF | TGTGCTAGTGGTCCCGACAGGGGCACTGAAGCTTTCTTT
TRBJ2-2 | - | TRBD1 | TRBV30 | CAWSGQGTGELFF | TGTGCCTGGAGCGGACAGGGTACCGGGGAGCTGTTTTTT
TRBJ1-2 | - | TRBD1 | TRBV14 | CASSQDNRGGGPNYGYTF | TGTGCCAGCAGCCAAGATAACAGGGGAGGTGGGCCTAACTATGGCTACACCTTC
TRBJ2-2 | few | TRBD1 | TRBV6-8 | CASRQGAAGELFF | TGTGCCAGCAGACAGGGGGCTGCCGGGGAGCTGTTTTTT
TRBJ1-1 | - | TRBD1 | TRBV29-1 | CSAQQQGANTEAFF | TGCAGCGCCCAACAACAGGGGGCGAACACTGAAGCTTTCTTT
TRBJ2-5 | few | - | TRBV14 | CASSQDIGQGETQYF | TGTGCCAGCAGCCAAGACATCGGGCAGGGAGAGACCCAGTACTTC
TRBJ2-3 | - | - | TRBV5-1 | CASSSSSDGKPSTDTQYF | TGCGCCAGCAGCTCCTCGTCGGACGGAAAACCTAGCACAGATACGCAGTATTTT
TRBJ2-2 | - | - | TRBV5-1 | CASSLRTGANTGELFF | TGCGCCAGCAGCTTGCGGACGGGAGCGAACACCGGGGAGCTGTTTTTT
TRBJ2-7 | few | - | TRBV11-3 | CASSLGQGGTYEQYF | TGTGCCAGCAGCTTAGGCCAGGGTGGTACCTACGAGCAGTACTTC
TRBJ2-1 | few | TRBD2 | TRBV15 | CATSRVPGLAGGKGTYNEQFF | TGTGCCACCAGCAGAGTCCCGGGACTAGCGGGAGGGAAGGGGACCTACAATGAGCAGTTCTTC
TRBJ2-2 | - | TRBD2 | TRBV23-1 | CASSQSRTSRPTGELFF | TGCGCCAGCAGCCAAAGTCGGACTAGCCGGCCCACCGGGGAGCTGTTTTTT
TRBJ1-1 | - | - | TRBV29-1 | CSVSDLNTEAFF | TGCAGCGTTAGCGACCTGAACACTGAAGCTTTCTTT
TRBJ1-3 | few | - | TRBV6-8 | CASSAPSGNTIYF | TGTGCCAGCAGCGCCCCCTCTGGAAACACCATATATTTT
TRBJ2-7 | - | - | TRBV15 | CATSRWQDPYEQYF | TGTGCCACCAGCAGGTGGCAAGACCCCTACGAGCAGTACTTC
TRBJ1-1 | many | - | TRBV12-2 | CACSTGRVRAEAFF | TGTGCCTGTTCGACAGGGCGTGTCAGGGCTGAAGCTTTCTTT
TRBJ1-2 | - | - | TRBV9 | CASSVGNYGYTF | TGTGCCAGCAGCGTAGGGAACTATGGCTACACCTTC
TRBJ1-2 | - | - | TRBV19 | CASRRISYSGDGYTF | TGTGCCAGTAGAAGGATCTCGTACAGCGGCGATGGCTACACCTTC
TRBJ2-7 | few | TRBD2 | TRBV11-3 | CASSSQRGASYEQYF | TGTGCCAGCAGCTCCCAGCGGGGGGCCTCCTACGAGCAGTACTTC
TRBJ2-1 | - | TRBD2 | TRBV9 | CASSVQAGPFNEQFF | TGTGCCAGCAGCGTACAAGCGGGGCCCTTCAATGAGCAGTTCTTC